The rows below give T cell receptor beta chains drawn from one sample of a study of T cell responses to AZD1222 COVID-19 vaccine. The table came from immunoSEQ multiplex PCR; TCRdb's copy has only in-frame clones and leaves some out. The table has 100,000 to 150,000 clones, 80% to 95% seen once; the top ten hold around 4.5%. Sequencing was performed on peripheral blood, taken on day 0 of MenACWY control vaccination. The receptors shown here come from an adult in good health. The CDR3 runs from the conserved cysteine through the conserved F or W. The D gene is left open where the match is weak. Expanded clones get a size class; other rows say once, few or many, or leave the size out.

j_gene | d_gene | abundance | v_gene | CDR3aa | CDR3nt
TRBJ2-7 | TRBD1 | . | TRBV4-1 | CASSPVTGYYEQYF | TGCGCCAGCAGCCCGGTGACAGGGTACTACGAGCAGTACTTC
TRBJ1-1 | . | once | TRBV5-1 | CASSLGLFEQGGLRAFF | TGCGCCAGCAGCTTGGGTCTTTTTGAGCAGGGAGGCCTACGGGCTTTCTTT
TRBJ2-2 | TRBD2 | . | TRBV4-2 | CASSPGELAGRITGELFF | TGTGCCAGCAGCCCCGGAGAGCTAGCGGGTAGAATCACCGGGGAGCTGTTTTTT
TRBJ1-2 | TRBD1 | . | TRBV28 | CASAEPGQGFYGYTF | TGTGCCAGCGCTGAACCGGGACAGGGTTTTTATGGCTACACCTTC
TRBJ2-1 | . | . | TRBV27 | CASSSANNPRDEQFF | TGTGCCAGCAGTTCCGCGAACAATCCTCGGGATGAGCAGTTCTTC
TRBJ2-3 | TRBD2 | once | TRBV2 | CASSGAGSTDTQYF | TGTGCCAGCAGCGGAGCGGGGAGCACAGATACGCAGTATTTT
TRBJ2-4 | TRBD1 | . | TRBV5-6 | CASSLLDRGDIQYF | TGTGCCAGCAGCTTGCTGGACAGGGGTGACATTCAGTACTTC
TRBJ1-1 | . | . | TRBV5-6 | CASSHGKNTEAFF | TGTGCCAGCAGCCACGGAAAGAACACTGAAGCTTTCTTT
TRBJ1-1 | . | . | TRBV12-3/TRBV12-4 | CASRTKGSEAFF | TGTGCCAGCAGGACTAAAGGTTCTGAAGCTTTCTTT
TRBJ1-2 | TRBD1 | . | TRBV3-1/TRBV3-2 | CASSHPTGMNYGYTF | TGTGCCAGCAGCCATCCGACAGGGATGAACTATGGCTACACCTTC
TRBJ1-2 | . | . | TRBV28 | CASSPKTGPNYGYTF | TGTGCCAGCAGTCCAAAGACAGGACCTAACTATGGCTACACCTTC
TRBJ2-1 | TRBD1 | . | TRBV18 | CASSSRDRARNEQFF | TGTGCCAGCTCATCCCGGGACAGGGCTAGAAATGAGCAGTTCTTC
TRBJ1-4 | . | . | TRBV7-9 | CASSKVGGRGSEKLFF | TGTGCCAGCAGCAAAGTTGGGGGGCGCGGAAGTGAAAAACTGTTTTTT
TRBJ2-5 | . | . | TRBV5-4 | CASSFQFQETQYF | TGTGCCAGCAGCTTCCAGTTTCAAGAGACCCAGTACTTC
TRBJ1-6 | . | . | TRBV9 | CASSTGEGPPLHF | TGTGCCAGCAGCACGGGGGAGGGGCCACCCCTCCACTTT
TRBJ1-1 | . | . | TRBV7-9 | CASSDWDKETEAFF | TGTGCCAGCAGCGACTGGGACAAGGAAACTGAAGCTTTCTTT
TRBJ2-7 | TRBD2 | once | TRBV6-2/TRBV6-3 | CASSPVYGRGYEQYF | TGTGCCAGCAGTCCCGTTTACGGGAGGGGCTACGAGCAGTACTTC
TRBJ1-4 | TRBD1 | once | TRBV5-4 | CASSLGQGNEKLFF | TGTGCCAGCAGCTTGGGACAGGGGAATGAAAAACTGTTTTTT
TRBJ2-1 | . | . | TRBV27 | CASSLLNYNEQFF | TGTGCCAGCAGTTTACTTAATTACAATGAGCAGTTCTTC
TRBJ2-7 | . | once | TRBV19 | CASSIRSGSSYEQYF | TGTGCCAGTAGTATCCGTAGCGGTTCCTCCTACGAGCAGTACTTC
TRBJ2-1 | TRBD2 | . | TRBV29-1 | CSVLAGEGSEQFF | TGCAGCGTTTTAGCGGGAGAGGGTAGTGAGCAGTTCTTC
TRBJ2-4 | . | . | TRBV6-1 | CASSEAGGSKNIQYF | TGTGCCAGCAGTGAAGCAGGGGGGTCCAAAAACATTCAGTACTTC
TRBJ2-7 | . | few | TRBV7-9 | CASSLSPSYSYEQYF | TGTGCCAGCAGCTTATCGCCTAGTTACTCCTACGAGCAGTACTTC
TRBJ1-2 | . | . | TRBV18 | CASSPPSLRTNYGYTF | TGTGCCAGCTCACCACCGAGTCTACGGACCAACTATGGCTACACCTTC
TRBJ1-4 | . | . | TRBV18 | CASSPPGNEKLFF | TGTGCCAGCTCACCCCCAGGGAATGAAAAACTGTTTTTT
TRBJ1-2 | . | . | TRBV11-2 | CASSFGWTENYGYTF | TGTGCCAGCAGCTTCGGGTGGACAGAGAACTATGGCTACACCTTC
TRBJ2-2 | TRBD1 | . | TRBV7-2 | CASSLKSETGLGSGELFF | TGTGCCAGCAGCTTAAAGTCGGAGACAGGGCTCGGTTCCGGGGAGCTGTTTTTT
TRBJ2-7 | TRBD2 | . | TRBV18 | CASSPGLAVYEQYF | TGTGCCAGCTCCCCGGGACTAGCGGTCTACGAGCAGTACTTC
TRBJ1-5 | . | . | TRBV19 | CASSIDLFLWQGGNQPQHF | TGTGCCAGTAGTATAGATCTTTTTTTGTGGCAGGGCGGCAATCAGCCCCAGCATTTT